The sequence of this T cell receptor (beta chain) was determined in a study of T cell repertoires in cytomegalovirus infection. Study-wide background: Evidence of both CMV infection and a matching HLA type came from public TCR beta signatures.

Points on this clonotype: No antigen is known for it.

Study findings and constraints: Across the ex vivo response, the dominant clonotypes were HLA-C-restricted CMV-specific TCR beta clonotypes. Using cumulative public TCR beta family frequency, the authors identified those who carried CMV together with the relevant HLA.

MiXCR, run by TCRdb on the reads, gives a single entry per CDR3 protein. Among hundreds of thousands of distinct CDR3 sequences listed, roughly 30% were seen once. The receptor's source is a human donor in good health (CMV status not recorded). Some clones in this sample may be carry-over from other donors' samples. Material: PBMCs.

CDR3 amino acids: CASSRRGDGSETQYF. CDR3 sequence (DNA): TGTGCCAGCAGCCGGCGGGGGGACGGGTCGGAGACCCAGTACTTC. The chain carries TRBV7-9 and TRBJ2-5, with 8 bases matching TRBD2. The germline V gene has CDR1 SEHNR and CDR2 FQNEAQ (reference sequence). There are 15 residues in the CDR3. V was pared by 5 bases and J by 5 bases, with 10 bases of the junction left unmatched.